This T cell receptor (beta chain) appears in the sequencing data of a study of response to subunit inactivated influenza vaccine. A word on this clonotype: What it recognizes is unknown.

Using its own MiXCR run on the RT-PCR reads, TCRdb lists one record per CDR3 protein. The sample lists 550,000 to 800,000 distinct CDR3 sequences, more than 11% occurring once. Study-wide findings and caveats: With each seasonal influenza vaccination, the authors suggested, few new T cells are recruited.

The source material was PBMCs from blood, sampled 14 to 15 days before vaccination. The receptor comes from a man aged 50-59 years who received an inactivated influenza vaccine.

Here the CDR3 reads CASSTLQGLSYNEQFF. The CDR3 bases are TGCGCCAGCAGCACCCTCCAGGGGTTATCCTACAATGAGCAGTTCTTC. This chain connects TRBV5-1 to TRBJ2-1; possible D gene TRBD1, 6 bases. CDR1 and CDR2 (germline): SGHRS, YFSETQ. This CDR3 comprises 16 residues. Trimming pared 4 bases from V and 1 base from J, leaving 15 bases between.